The T cell receptor (beta chain) described here comes from a study of shared clonotypes between healthy human individuals. For the study at large: Three plates each covered CD4 naive and memory; CD8 naive two, CD8 memory one. General observations from the study: Estimated richness values were generally larger in naive subsets than in memory subsets.

The data were produced by immunoSEQ multiplex PCR, yet TCRdb's version contains in-frame clones alone and is incomplete. The data contain 2 million to 2.5 million clones, less than 95% of them singletons. As for this clone: Antigen specificity is unknown.

CDR1 and CDR2 from the germline V gene are MDHEN and SYDVKM. Trimming cost V 8 bases and J 8 bases; bases outside gene matches: 14. The CDR3 has 15 residues. Sequenced: naive CD4+ T cells from PBMCs. Subset denoted: CD45RA+ positively selected. The gene calls are TRBV28 and TRBJ2-1, with TRBD2 matching 8 bases. The sequence derives from a man younger than 35 in good health. Some clones in this sample may be carry-over from other donors' samples. The CDR3 DNA follows: TGTGCCAGCGGGCTAGCGGGTTATTTTAGGGATGAGCAGTTCTTC. The encoded protein is CASGLAGYFRDEQFF.